This is a list of T cell receptor beta chains from one sample in a study of control samples from healthy donors and cancer patients. Method: immunoSEQ multiplex PCR; TCRdb's copy keeps in-frame clones and lacks some. Seen here are 50,000 to 70,000 clones, over 75% observed once, and the top ten hold less than 4%. Sequencing was performed on blood. The receptors derive from a man aged 50 or older in good health. CDR3s include the opening cysteine and the closing phenylalanine or tryptophan. A D gene is named only where the DNA matches it firmly. Part of the rows lack a size; the others show once, few, many or a class for expanded clones.

TGTGCCAGCAGCCAGACAGGAGAGAATTCACCCCTCCACTTT,CASSQTGENSPLHF,TRBJ1-6,TRBV2,NA,NA
TGTGCCAGCAGCCCGGACAGTTTTGGGGGAGTCGGCTACACCTTC,CASSPDSFGGVGYTF,TRBJ1-2,TRBV2,NA,NA
TGTGCCAGCAGCGAACGGACAGGGGCGGGTTCGTCGACAGATACGCAGTATTTT,CASSERTGAGSSTDTQYF,TRBJ2-3,TRBV11-2,TRBD1,NA
TGCGCCAGCAGACCCGGGACCGCGAGCTCCTACGAGCAGTACTTC,CASRPGTASSYEQYF,TRBJ2-7,TRBV5-1,NA,NA
TGCGCCAGCAGCTTTGAAGCTAACACCTACGAGCAGTACTTC,CASSFEANTYEQYF,TRBJ2-7,TRBV5-1,NA,NA
TGTGCCACCAGTGCGATTATAGGGGGGGTCCAGCATTTT,CATSAIIGGVQHF,TRBJ1-5,TRBV24-1,NA,NA
TGCGCCAGCAGTGAATATGGGACAGGGGACTACGAGCAGTACTTC,CASSEYGTGDYEQYF,TRBJ2-7,TRBV10-1,TRBD1,NA
TGTGCCAGCAGCCACGCAGGGATTCTTCAGCCCCAGCATTTT,CASSHAGILQPQHF,TRBJ1-5,TRBV7-2,NA,NA
TGTGCCAGCAGCTCTTTTCCGGGGACTAGCATACTTCTCGACTACAATGAGCAGTTCTTC,CASSSFPGTSILLDYNEQFF,TRBJ2-1,TRBV11-3,TRBD2,NA
TGTGCCAGTTCCAGACTAGCGGGAAACAATGAGCAGTTCTTC,CASSRLAGNNEQFF,TRBJ2-1,TRBV6-5,TRBD2,NA
TGTGCCAGCAGAAATCCGGCTAGCGGCGACGAGCAGTACTTC,CASRNPASGDEQYF,TRBJ2-7,TRBV11-2,TRBD2,NA
TGCAGTGCTAGTCGGGGGTCAGGGGGCGGTAATTCACCCCTCCACTTT,CSASRGSGGGNSPLHF,TRBJ1-6,TRBV20-1,TRBD1,NA
TGTGCCAGCAGTCCAAAGGGACTAGCGGGAGAGCAGTACTTC,CASSPKGLAGEQYF,TRBJ2-7,TRBV6-5,TRBD2,NA
TGTGCCAGCAGCTTGGCGGGAGCGGGGAACGAGCAGTACTTC,CASSLAGAGNEQYF,TRBJ2-7,TRBV5-6,TRBD2,NA
TGTGCCAGCAGGCCGGTGGTAGGGGTAGGTCAGCCCCAGCATTTT,CASRPVVGVGQPQHF,TRBJ1-5,TRBV6-5,NA,few
TGTGCCAGCAGTATCTTCAGGACCAACTACGAGCAGTACTTC,CASSIFRTNYEQYF,TRBJ2-7,TRBV7-8,NA,NA
TGTGCCAGCAGTCCCCGACGAGTCTCTGGAAACACCATATATTTT,CASSPRRVSGNTIYF,TRBJ1-3,TRBV6-5,NA,NA
TGTGCCAGCAGTCTTCCGGGACAGGGCAACATTCAGTACTTC,CASSLPGQGNIQYF,TRBJ2-4,TRBV27,TRBD1,NA
TGTGCCAGCAGTTCTCAGGGGCCGGGGGATGAAAAACTGTTTTTT,CASSSQGPGDEKLFF,TRBJ1-4,TRBV6-5,NA,NA
TGTGCCAGCAGCCAAAGTGTAGGTGGCTACACCTTC,CASSQSVGGYTF,TRBJ1-2,TRBV3-1/TRBV3-2,NA,NA
TGTGCCAGCAGCCCACAAGCGGGGCTGAGCTCCTACAATGAGCAGTTCTTC,CASSPQAGLSSYNEQFF,TRBJ2-1,TRBV11-3,TRBD2,NA
TGTGCCAGCAGCCCGCCCATGGGGGAAGAGACCCAGTACTTC,CASSPPMGEETQYF,TRBJ2-5,TRBV13,NA,NA
TGTGCCAGCAGTTTCGGGGGCTACAGGGCGAAAACGGGGTCGGCCGGGGAGCTGTTTTTT,CASSFGGYRAKTGSAGELFF,TRBJ2-2,TRBV28,NA,NA
TGTGCCAGCTCACCCCTGGGGTCGGGTCAGCCCCAGCATTTT,CASSPLGSGQPQHF,TRBJ1-5,TRBV18,NA,NA
TGTGCCAGCAGGAGGGACGGCCCCTATGGCTACACCTTC,CASRRDGPYGYTF,TRBJ1-2,TRBV6-5,NA,NA
TGCGCCACTAACAAAGCGGGAGGTACGTACAATGAGCAGTTCTTC,CATNKAGGTYNEQFF,TRBJ2-1,TRBV10-1,TRBD2,NA
TGTGCCAGCAGCTTAACCGGGGGAGGGACGAACACCGGGGAGCTGTTTTTT,CASSLTGGGTNTGELFF,TRBJ2-2,TRBV7-9,TRBD2,NA
TGTGCCAGCAGCGATTGGGGACAGGGGGACTACGAGCAGTACTTC,CASSDWGQGDYEQYF,TRBJ2-7,TRBV7-9,TRBD1,NA
TGTGCCTGGAGTGTATCTCAGGGCTCGGGGGCTTTCTTT,CAWSVSQGSGAFF,TRBJ1-1,TRBV30,NA,NA
TGTGCTAGTGCTCTCGACAGGCGGAGAGAGTTCTTC,CASALDRRREFF,TRBJ2-1,TRBV12-5,NA,NA
TGTGCCAGCAGCTTAGGGGAGGGCCAGGAGTATGAGCAGTTCTTC,CASSLGEGQEYEQFF,TRBJ2-1,TRBV7-9,TRBD2,NA
TGTGCCAGCAGTTTAATAACAGGGGACACTGAAGCTTTCTTT,CASSLITGDTEAFF,TRBJ1-1,TRBV28,TRBD1,NA
TGTGCCAGTAGTACGGGGGGAATCGGCGACGAGCAGTACTTC,CASSTGGIGDEQYF,TRBJ2-7,TRBV19,TRBD2,NA
TGTGCCACCAGCAGAGACCAGATGAACACTGAAGCTTTCTTT,CATSRDQMNTEAFF,TRBJ1-1,TRBV15,NA,NA